The T cell receptor beta chain under discussion was sequenced for a study of T cell responses to AZD1222 COVID-19 vaccine. Findings of the study overall: Compared with day 0, the breadth and depth of the Spike-specific TCR repertoire rose significantly after two doses of AZD1222. Sampled repertoires all dated from after the peak T cell response. Donors were mostly white British, more females; clonal diversity possibly underestimated.

This clone was observed a single time. No antigen is known for it. The method was immunoSEQ multiplex PCR; TCRdb's version includes in-frame clones alone and lacks a portion of them. This table has more than 50,000 clones, about 79% appearing once. The CDR3 length is 13 residues. V was pared by 2 bases and J by 8 bases, with 9 bases between. Per germline, CDR1 MGHRA and CDR2 YSYEKL. The source of this sequence is an adult in good health. Source: peripheral blood, taken on day 0 of AZD1222 vaccination. The chain has TRBV4-1 and TRBJ1-4; D not certain. CDR3 sequence reads: CASSQMRGEKLFF. In nucleotides, the CDR3 is TGCGCCAGCAGCCAAATGCGAGGGGAAAAACTGTTTTTT.